This T cell receptor (beta chain) was retrieved from a study of shared clonotypes between healthy human individuals. Overall study: Plates per donor: three CD4 naive, three CD4 memory, two CD8 naive, one CD8 memory.

Whole-study findings and limits: Clonotype sharing among donors likely depends on sequencing depth.

A note on this clone: The target antigen is unknown.

The assay was immunoSEQ multiplex PCR, and TCRdb's table has in-frame clones only and misses some. The sample has about 1.5 million clones, 95% to 99% seen once. Within Nashville, Tennessee resided all donors, each a Caucasian adult. Partitioning of CD4+ cells yielded a CD45RA+ naive subset and a CD45RA-negative memory subset. J was trimmed by 5 bases and V by 3 bases; bases with no gene match: 10. There are 16 residues in the CDR3. Germline V gene sequence: CDR1 SGDLS, CDR2 YYNGEE. Sequences were obtained from naive CD4+ T cells sorted from blood. Subset of the sample: CD45RA+ positively selected. The TCR sequence derives from a man in his thirties or forties in good health. The rearrangement uses TRBV9 and TRBJ2-5, with 10 bases matching TRBD2. The CDR3 sequence is CASSARRTSGTETQYF. CDR3 coding DNA: TGTGCCAGCAGCGCCCGTCGGACTAGCGGAACCGAGACCCAGTACTTC.